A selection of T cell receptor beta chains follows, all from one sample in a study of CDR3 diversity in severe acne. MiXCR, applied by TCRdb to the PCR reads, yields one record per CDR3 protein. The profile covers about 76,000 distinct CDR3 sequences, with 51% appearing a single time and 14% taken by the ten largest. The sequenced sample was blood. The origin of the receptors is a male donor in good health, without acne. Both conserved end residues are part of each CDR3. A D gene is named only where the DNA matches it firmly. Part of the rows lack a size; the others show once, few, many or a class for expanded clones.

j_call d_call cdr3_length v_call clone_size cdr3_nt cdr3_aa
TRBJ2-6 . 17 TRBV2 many TGTGCCACCCTCGGGGAGCGGACTTACTCTGGGGCCAACGTCCTGACTTTC CATLGERTYSGANVLTF
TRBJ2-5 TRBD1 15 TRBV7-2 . TGTGCCAGCAGCCAGGACAGGAGGCAGGGGGAGACCCAGTACTTC CASSQDRRQGETQYF
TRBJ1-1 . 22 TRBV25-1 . . CASSERGISFGYTFGSGTEAFF
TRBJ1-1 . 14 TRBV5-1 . TGCGCCAGCAGCCGAGAGACAGTGAACACTGAAGCTTTCTTT CASSRETVNTEAFF
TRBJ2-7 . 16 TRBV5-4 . TGTGCCAGCAGCTCGCCCGGGACGGGTGTTTTCTACGAGCAGTACTTC CASSSPGTGVFYEQYF
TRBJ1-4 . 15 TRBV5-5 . TGTGCCAGCAGACCCGACGAGTCCTACAATGAAAAACTGTTTTTT CASRPDESYNEKLFF
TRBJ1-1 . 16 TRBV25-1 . TGTGCCAGCAGTGAATTAACGGGGGGGACGAACACTGAAGCTTTCTTT CASSELTGGTNTEAFF
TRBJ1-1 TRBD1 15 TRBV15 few TGTGCCACCAGCAGCGCGACAGGGAAGAACACTGAAGCTTTCTTT CATSSATGKNTEAFF
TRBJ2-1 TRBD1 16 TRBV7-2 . TGTGCCAGCAGCTCATCCGGGACAGGGGCAGGCAATGAGCAGTTCTTC CASSSSGTGAGNEQFF
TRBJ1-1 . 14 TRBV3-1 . TGTGCCAGCAGGCAACAGGGACAGAACACTGAAGCTTTCTTT CASRQQGQNTEAFF
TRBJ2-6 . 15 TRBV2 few TGTGCCAGCGGCACGTGGGGAGCTGGGGCCAACGTCCTGACTTTC CASGTWGAGANVLTF
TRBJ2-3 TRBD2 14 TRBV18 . TGTGCCAGCTCGCTAGCGGGGCGCACAGATACGCAGTATTTT CASSLAGRTDTQYF
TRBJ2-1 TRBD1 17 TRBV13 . TGTGCCAGCAGCTCCCGGTCTAAGACAGGGGTGGGTAATGAGCAGTTCTTC CASSSRSKTGVGNEQFF
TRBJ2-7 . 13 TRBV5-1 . TGCGTCAGCAGCTTGCCCATTCCAGGAGAGCAGTACTTC CVSSLPIPGEQYF
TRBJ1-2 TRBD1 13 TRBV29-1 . TGCAGCGTTGAGTCTACAGGGGCCAGGGGCTACACCTTC CSVESTGARGYTF
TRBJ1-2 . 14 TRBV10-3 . TGTGCCATCAGTGAAGCGGGGAGTCTCAGGGGCTACACCTTC CAISEAGSLRGYTF
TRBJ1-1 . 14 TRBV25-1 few TGTGCCAGCAGGACGGATGGACTCGCTGGGGAAGCTTTCTTT CASRTDGLAGEAFF
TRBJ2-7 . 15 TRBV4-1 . TGTGCCAGCAGCCAAACGGTGGGGCAGGCTTACGAGCAGTACTTC CASSQTVGQAYEQYF
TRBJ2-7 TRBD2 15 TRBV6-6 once TGTGCCAGCAGTCTCCTAGCGGGAGGGCCCAGAGAGCAGTACTTC CASSLLAGGPREQYF
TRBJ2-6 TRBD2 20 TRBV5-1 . TGCGCCAGCAGCCTTACACCCGGGACTAGCGGGCCTTCTGGGGCCAACGTCCTGACTTTC CASSLTPGTSGPSGANVLTF
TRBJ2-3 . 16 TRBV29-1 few TGCAGCGTTGAAGATCCGACAGGAGACTCCTACAATGAGCAGTATTTT CSVEDPTGDSYNEQYF
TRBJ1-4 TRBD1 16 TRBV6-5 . TGTGCCAGCAGTCAACGACAGGGGGCGCGATCTGAAAAACTGTTTTTT CASSQRQGARSEKLFF
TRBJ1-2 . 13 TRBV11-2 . TGTGCCAGCAGCCTGGTAGAAAACTATGGCTACACCTTC CASSLVENYGYTF
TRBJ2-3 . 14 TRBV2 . TGTGCCAGCAGTAACGTTCTAGCGACAGATACGCAGTATTTT CASSNVLATDTQYF
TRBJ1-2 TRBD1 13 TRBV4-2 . TGTGCCAGCAGCTTACAGGGGGTCTATGGCTACACCTTC CASSLQGVYGYTF
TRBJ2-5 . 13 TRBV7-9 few TGTGCCAGCAGCTGGGACTTACAAGAGACCCAGTACTTC CASSWDLQETQYF
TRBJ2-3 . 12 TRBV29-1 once TGCAGTGCTACCAGAGCTGTTGATACGCAGTATTTT CSATRAVDTQYF
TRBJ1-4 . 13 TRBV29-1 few TGCAGCGTTATAGGGACGGCGAATGAAAAACTGTTTTTT CSVIGTANEKLFF
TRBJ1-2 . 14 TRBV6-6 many TGTGCCAGCAGTTATTGGGGCGGTAACTATGGCTACACCTTC CASSYWGGNYGYTF
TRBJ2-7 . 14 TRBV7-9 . TGTGCCAGCAGCTTGGGGGACGGGTCCTACGAGCAGTACTTC CASSLGDGSYEQYF
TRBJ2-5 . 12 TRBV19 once TGTGCCAGTAGTATGGGTGGTGGGGCGCAGTACTTC CASSMGGGAQYF
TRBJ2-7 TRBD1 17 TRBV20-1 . TGCAGTGCTCAAACCGCGGGACAGGGAGGGGGAAGCTACGAGCAGTACTTC CSAQTAGQGGGSYEQYF
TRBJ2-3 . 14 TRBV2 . TGTGCCAGCAGTGAAGGGTCCCGTGGCGCCTCGCAGTATTTT CASSEGSRGASQYF
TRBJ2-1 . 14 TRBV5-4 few TGTGCCAGCAGCTTGGGGGACACCTACAATGAGCAGTTCTTC CASSLGDTYNEQFF
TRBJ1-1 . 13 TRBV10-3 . TGTGCCATCATGGGGGGCGTGAACACTGAAGCTTTCTTT CAIMGGVNTEAFF
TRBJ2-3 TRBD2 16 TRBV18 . TGTGCCAGCACACCACTAGCGGGACCTAGCACAGATACGCAGTATTTT CASTPLAGPSTDTQYF
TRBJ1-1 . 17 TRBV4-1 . TGCGCCAGCAGCCACGGGAGAGGGGTACGGGTGAACACTGAAGCTTTCTTT CASSHGRGVRVNTEAFF
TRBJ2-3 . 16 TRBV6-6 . TGTGCCAGCAGTGGGGATTGGGAGTTTTTCACAGATACGCAGTATTTT CASSGDWEFFTDTQYF
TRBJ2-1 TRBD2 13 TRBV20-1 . TGCAGTGCACAGGCGGGGGGTCTAAATGAGCAGTTCTTC CSAQAGGLNEQFF
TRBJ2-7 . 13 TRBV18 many TGTGCCAGCTCCCCATCTAGAACCTACGAGCAGTACTTC CASSPSRTYEQYF
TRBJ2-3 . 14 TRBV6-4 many TGTGCCAGCAGTGAAAATTCCGGATCAGATACGCAGTATTTT CASSENSGSDTQYF
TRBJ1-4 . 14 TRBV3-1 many TGTGCCAGCAGCCTCAGGGTGGTAACGGAAAAACTGTTTTTT CASSLRVVTEKLFF